The 32 T cell receptor beta chains below were found in one sample sequenced in a study of T cell responses to AZD1222 COVID-19 vaccine. Here immunoSEQ multiplex PCR was the method, and the copy in TCRdb shows in-frame clones only, minus some. The repertoire consists of about 180,000 clones, with roughly 88% occurring once and the leading ten covering around 0.5%. The source was peripheral blood, collected on day 0 of AZD1222 vaccination. Source of these receptors: an adult in good health.

The chain links TRBV28 to TRBJ1-6; D not resolved. Looked up from germline, CDR1 is MDHEN and CDR2 is SYDVKM. V lost 3 bases and J lost 14, with 11 bases in between. CDR3 size: 12 residues. The CDR3 DNA follows: TGTGCCAGCAGTTTCCCTAAAAGAGCCCTCCACTTT. Protein sequence: CASSFPKRALHF.

The CDR3 bases are TGTGCCAGCAGCTTTCAGGGGGCGCGGGGCTACACCTTC. It yields the protein CASSFQGARGYTF. The rearrangement uses TRBV7-2 and TRBJ1-2; TRBD1 matches at 8 bases. Trimming removed 3 bases from V and 8 bases from J; junction bases left unmatched: 5. There are 13 residues in the CDR3. The germline V gene has CDR1 SGHTA and CDR2 FQGNSA.

The chain combines TRBV27 with TRBJ1-5, with D perhaps TRBD1 (6 bases). The V and J ends lost 5 bases and 0 bases respectively, with 14 bases between them. This CDR3 is 16 amino acids long. Looked up from germline, CDR1 is MNHEY and CDR2 is SMNVEV (reference sequence). The CDR3 region has the DNA TGTGCCAGCAGTAAAACAGGGAGAGGTAGCAATCAGCCCCAGCATTTT. Translating it yields CASSKTGRGSNQPQHF.

The rearrangement joins TRBV12-3 or TRBV12-4 to TRBJ2-3; D remains unclear. V was trimmed by 7 bases and J by 6 bases, leaving 8 bases between them. The CDR3 sequence is 11 residues long. This chain's CDR3 is CASTLGDTQYF. CDR3 nucleotides: TGTGCCAGCACCCTGGGGGATACGCAGTATTTT.

The chain recombines TRBV27 with TRBJ1-5, with a possible D match to TRBD1 (6 bases). V was clipped by 1 base and J by 7 bases, with 17 bases between them. The CDR3 consists of 16 residues. Germline V gene lookup returns CDR1 MNHEY and CDR2 SMNVEV (reference sequence). The CDR3 protein is CASSLYGGLLNQPQHF. Written as DNA, the CDR3 is TGTGCCAGCAGTTTATACGGGGGGCTCCTTAACCAGCCCCAGCATTTT.

The chain couples TRBV10-3 to TRBJ2-1, with D perhaps matching TRBD2 (6 bases). Looked up from germline, CDR1 is ENHRY and CDR2 is SYGVKD. Trimming removed 0 bases from V and 2 bases from J, with 8 bases in between. The length of the CDR3 is 15 residues. For the CDR3, the DNA is TGTGCCATCAGTGAGTCAGGGGAGGCCTACAATGAGCAGTTCTTC. It translates to CAISESGEAYNEQFF.

The sample holds one count of this clone. This chain uses TRBV3-1 (or the pseudogene TRBV3-2) with TRBJ1-4; D remains unclear. V gave up 3 bases and J gave up 8 bases, with 19 bases separating them. CDR3 size: 16 residues. Germline CDR1 and CDR2: LGHDT and YNNKEL (reference sequence). DNA of the CDR3: TGTGCCAGCAGCCAGAGGGTAACGGTGATTAGGGAAAAACTGTTTTTT. Its translation is CASSQRVTVIREKLFF.

The rearrangement uses TRBV28 and TRBJ1-5, with a weak D call TRBD1 (6 bases). Deletions cut 6 bases from V and 0 bases from J, with 21 bases between. The CDR3 loop spans 18 amino acids. CDR1 is MDHEN, CDR2 SYDVKM, per germline. The CDR3 reads CASSIGTRGPYSNQPQHF. Written as DNA, the CDR3 is TGTGCCAGCAGCATTGGGACACGGGGGCCATATAGCAATCAGCCCCAGCATTTT. Based on the CDR3 plus reference TRBV28 and TRBJ1-5, the full variable domain is DVKVTQSSRYLVKRTGEKVFLECVQDMDHENMFWYRQDPGLGLRLIYFSYDVKMKEKGDIPEGYSVSREKKERFSLILESASTNQTSMYLCASSIGTRGPYSNQPQHFGDGTRLSIL.

The chain joins TRBV4-2 to TRBJ2-1; 9 bases are shared with TRBD1. With 0 bases clipped from V and 7 bases from J, the junction kept 7 bases outside the gene matches. Germline loops: CDR1 LGHNA, CDR2 YNFKEQ. The CDR3 is made up of 16 amino acids. CDR3: CASSQDGLDRGNEQFF. CDR3 DNA: TGTGCCAGCAGCCAAGACGGTCTGGACAGGGGAAATGAGCAGTTCTTC.

The rearrangement uses TRBV7-9 and TRBJ1-5; TRBD1 matches 8 bases. Germline CDR1 reads SEHNR; CDR2 reads FQNEAQ (reference sequence). The CDR3 runs 16 residues. Trimming at V came to 5 bases and at J to 2 bases, leaving 8 bases not matched to a gene. The CDR3 here is CASSSATGGGNQPQHF. For the CDR3, the DNA is TGTGCCAGCAGCAGTGCCACAGGGGGAGGCAATCAGCCCCAGCATTTT.

The rearrangement links TRBV5-8 to TRBJ2-5; unclear D gene. The CDR3 length is 15 residues. The ends were cut back, 0 bases at V and 2 bases at J, with 11 bases in the middle. Germline CDR1 is SGHTS and CDR2 is YDEGEE. Here the CDR3 DNA reads TGTGCCAGCAGCTTGGCAGGCAGGCCTCAAGAGACCCAGTACTTC. This encodes CASSLAGRPQETQYF.

Only one count was recorded for this clone. This sample includes further DNA sequences coding for the same CDR3. The genes are TRBV7-3 and TRBJ1-1, with a possible D match to TRBD1 (5 bases). The CDR3 consists of 13 residues. Trimming took off 4 bases at V and 0 bases at J, with 6 bases between the two ends. Germline loops: CDR1 SGHTA, CDR2 FQGTGA. CDR3 coding DNA: TGTGCCAGCAGCTCAGGGTTGAACACTGAAGCTTTCTTT. This codes for CASSSGLNTEAFF. Together with reference TRBV7-3 and TRBJ1-1, the CDR3 gives the full variable domain: GAGVSQTPSNKVTEKGKYVELRCDPISGHTALYWYRQSLGQGPEFLIYFQGTGAADDSGLPNDRFFAVRPEGSVSTLKIQRTERGDSAVYLCASSSGLNTEAFFGQGTRLTVV.

V usage is TRBV7-2 and J usage is TRBJ1-3; 9 bases fit TRBD1. This CDR3 region has 15 residues. V gave up 0 bases and J gave up 3 bases; unmatched junction bases: 0. Germline lookup yields CDR1 SGHTA and CDR2 FQGNSA. CDR3 sequence (DNA): TGTGCCAGCAGCTTAGCGACAGGGGGTGGAAACACCATATATTTT. Amino acids: CASSLATGGGNTIYF.

The chain recombines TRBV30 with TRBJ2-2, with 8 nucleotides matching TRBD1. The CDR3 length is 14 residues. Per the germline V gene, CDR1 is GTSNPN and CDR2 is SVGIG (reference sequence). V shed 7 bases and J 4 bases; nucleotides not matched to a gene: 8. The CDR3: CASLGQGFTGELFF. The CDR3 coding sequence is TGTGCCTCCCTCGGACAGGGCTTCACCGGGGAGCTGTTTTTT.

The chain has TRBV6-2 or TRBV6-3 and TRBJ1-5; unclear D gene. Germline values: CDR1 MNHEY, CDR2 SVGEGT. The ends were cut back, 5 bases at V and 7 bases at J, with 12 bases in the middle. This CDR3 contains 13 residues. The CDR3 protein is CASSDRGQQPQHF. The CDR3 DNA sequence: TGTGCCAGCAGTGACCGAGGGCAACAGCCCCAGCATTTT.

This clone was counted once. The gene calls are TRBV7-2 and TRBJ1-1, with D unresolved. V gave up 1 base and J gave up 1 base, with 19 bases separating them. Germline V CDR1 and CDR2: SGHTA, FQGNSA. CDR3 size: 18 residues. The DNA of the CDR3 is TGTGCCAGCAGCTTAGTCCCCTCTCGTCTTCCAGGGAACACTGAAGCTTTCTTT. Its protein is CASSLVPSRLPGNTEAFF.

Notes on this clone: The sample has other DNA sequences that encode this CDR3 too. V usage is TRBV3-1 (or the pseudogene TRBV3-2) and J usage is TRBJ2-7; D may be TRBD2 (7 bases). There are 16 residues in the CDR3. V lost 2 bases and J 2 bases, leaving 16 bases between the germline ends. Germline V gene lookup returns CDR1 LGHDT and CDR2 YNNKEL (reference sequence). This CDR3 reads CASSQRGGPGAYEQYF. The CDR3 nucleotides read TGTGCCAGCAGCCAAAGGGGGGGACCGGGGGCCTACGAGCAGTACTTC.

This clone turned up a few times. This chain joins TRBV7-9 and TRBJ1-5, with D tentatively TRBD1 (5 bases). The V end was cut by 0 bases, the J end by 7 bases, with 13 bases between. Germline V gene lookup returns CDR1 SEHNR and CDR2 FQNEAQ (reference sequence). The CDR3 is 15 amino acids. The CDR3 sequence is CASSLASGTGQPQHF. The CDR3 DNA is TGTGCCAGCAGCTTAGCTTCGGGGACGGGCCAGCCCCAGCATTTT.

The genes are TRBV6-6 and TRBJ2-3; 12 bases map to TRBD2. The germline V gene has CDR1 MNHNY and CDR2 SVGAGI (reference sequence). The CDR3 consists of 14 residues. With V trimmed by 10 bases and J by 6 bases, 8 bases remained unmatched. The CDR3 DNA reads as TGTGCCACCCGGACTAGCGGGGCCAGCGATACGCAGTATTTT. Its translation: CATRTSGASDTQYF.

The gene calls are TRBV7-6 and TRBJ2-5, with D possibly being TRBD2 (6 bases). Germline V gene lookup returns CDR1 SGHVS and CDR2 FNYEAQ. The V and J ends lost 5 bases and 5 bases respectively, with 12 bases between them. CDR3 size: 13 residues. In DNA, the CDR3 is TGTGCCAGCAGCCCGGGGGTAGGGGAGACCCAGTACTTC. This gives the protein CASSPGVGETQYF.

The CDR3 nucleotides read TGTGCCAGCAGCTTCGACCCCGGGACTAGCCCTGAGCAGTTCTTC. It codes for CASSFDPGTSPEQFF. The chain links TRBV11-3 to TRBJ2-1; 9 bases map to TRBD2. Trimming took 3 bases from V and 9 from J; bases not matched to a gene: 9. The CDR3 totals 15 residues. Germline values: CDR1 SGHNT, CDR2 YENEEA.

V is TRBV28 and J is TRBJ2-2; 8 bases match TRBD1. Losses at the gene ends were 5 bases for V and 3 bases for J; bases not matched to a gene: 5. The germline CDR1 and CDR2 sequences are MDHEN and SYDVKM. This CDR3 has 15 residues. CDR3 in amino acids: CASSPNRGYTGELFF. The CDR3 DNA is TGTGCCAGCAGTCCGAACAGGGGGTACACCGGGGAGCTGTTTTTT.

The rearrangement joins TRBV9 to TRBJ1-6; D uncertain. In germline, CDR1 is SGDLS, CDR2 YYNGEE. The CDR3 sequence is 16 residues long. V shed 4 bases and J shed 2 bases, with 13 bases lying between them. The CDR3 loop is CASSTSSVPYNSPLHF. CDR3 nucleotide sequence: TGTGCCAGCAGCACCTCATCCGTTCCCTATAATTCACCCCTCCACTTT.

This clone appeared a single time. V and J are TRBV28 and TRBJ2-7, with 8 bases fitting TRBD1. Germline trimming cut 3 bases from V and 0 bases from J; bases unmatched to any gene: 7. This CDR3 is 16 amino acids long. In germline, CDR1 is MDHEN, CDR2 SYDVKM. The CDR3 DNA reads TGTGCCAGCAGTTTTGACAGGGGATGGGTCTCCTACGAGCAGTACTTC. This codes for CASSFDRGWVSYEQYF.

The chain joins TRBV7-9 to TRBJ1-1; TRBD1 might be the D (5 bases). Germline CDR1 and CDR2: SEHNR and FQNEAQ (reference sequence). V lost 4 bases and J 2 bases, leaving 8 bases between the germline ends. This CDR3 is built from 13 residues. The CDR3 is CASSSGTNTEAFF. The DNA for the CDR3 is TGTGCCAGCAGCTCCGGGACTAACACTGAAGCTTTCTTT.

CDR3 nucleotide sequence: TGTGCCAGCAGCAGGAGTGAGCAGTTCTTC. It translates to CASSRSEQFF. The chain has TRBV21-1 and TRBJ2-1; the D call of TRBD2 is as the table states it, not checked on the DNA. TRBV21-1 is marked as a pseudogene. This CDR3 is 10 amino acids long.

This chain links TRBV9 with TRBJ1-1, with 11 bases that match TRBD1. Germline V gene data show CDR1 as SGDLS and CDR2 as YYNGEE. Unmatched junction bases numbered 7, after V lost 2 bases and J lost 7 bases. The CDR3 runs to 15 residues. This CDR3 reads CASSVSPGQGVEAFF. Here the CDR3 DNA reads TGTGCCAGCAGCGTGAGCCCGGGACAGGGGGTTGAAGCTTTCTTT.

J is TRBJ1-2 and V is TRBV6-1, with 9 bases matching TRBD1. Germline V gene sequence: CDR1 MNHNS, CDR2 SASEGT. The CDR3 sequence is 16 residues long. J lost 4 bases, V lost 0 bases, and 6 bases had no gene match. CDR3 in amino acids: CASSEAPGQGTYGYTF. In DNA, the CDR3 is TGTGCCAGCAGTGAAGCCCCGGGACAGGGAACCTATGGCTACACCTTC.

The genes are TRBV7-2 and TRBJ1-2; D is undetermined. This CDR3 has 14 amino acids. V was cut by 1 base and J by 4 bases, with 10 bases left in between. From germline, CDR1 is SGHTA and CDR2 FQGNSA. The CDR3 protein is CASSLGGRSYGYTF. DNA of the CDR3: TGTGCCAGCAGCTTAGGTGGCAGATCCTATGGCTACACCTTC.

This chain connects TRBV7-9 to TRBJ1-1, with a possible D match to TRBD1 (5 bases). This CDR3 comprises 15 residues. V was cut by 5 bases and J by 3 bases, with 16 bases left in between. The germline V gene encodes CDR1 SEHNR and CDR2 FQNEAQ (reference sequence). The CDR3 region has the DNA TGTGCCAGCAGCCCCCCAGACAGACACCACACTGAAGCTTTCTTT. As protein: CASSPPDRHHTEAFF.

The rearrangement uses TRBV27 and TRBJ2-1, with 8 bases aligning to TRBD2. Germline values: CDR1 MNHEY, CDR2 SMNVEV (reference sequence). CDR3 length: 15 residues. V lost 5 bases, J lost 0 bases, and 3 bases stayed unmatched. CDR3 sequence: CASSLSGNSYNEQFF. CDR3 bases: TGTGCCAGCAGTCTTAGCGGGAACTCCTACAATGAGCAGTTCTTC.

The V call is TRBV4-1, the J call TRBJ1-5; D possibly corresponds to TRBD1 (6 bases). The CDR3 is made up of 15 amino acids. CDR1 is MGHRA and CDR2 is YSYEKL in the germline V gene. V was shortened by 4 bases and J by 1 base, with 11 bases between the two germline ends. DNA of the CDR3: TGCGCCAGCAGCCTCCAGGGGAAAAGCAATCAGCCCCAGCATTTT. It translates to CASSLQGKSNQPQHF.